This T cell receptor (beta chain) was found in a study of blood T cell repertoires in COVID-19. The length of the CDR3 is 15 residues. Per germline, CDR1 LNHDA and CDR2 SQIVND (reference sequence). Trimming pared 6 bases from V and 0 bases from J, leaving 12 bases between. As originally analysed: Cell counts per sample came from amplifying reference gene primers. Clones were read by immunoSEQ multiplex PCR, and TCRdb kept only the in-frame ones, dropping some. Clone size and V and J calls were adopted from that table, with D and trimming inferred from the DNA. This sample has approximately 160,000 clones, with approximately 80% found just once.

Sequencing was done on a sample of peripheral blood. This clonotype was sampled from an elderly woman with active or convalescent COVID-19. This chain uses TRBV19 with TRBJ1-3; no firm D call. The CDR3 protein is CASSSLDNSGNTIYF. The CDR3 nucleotides read TGTGCCAGTAGCTCTCTCGACAACTCTGGAAACACCATATATTTT.